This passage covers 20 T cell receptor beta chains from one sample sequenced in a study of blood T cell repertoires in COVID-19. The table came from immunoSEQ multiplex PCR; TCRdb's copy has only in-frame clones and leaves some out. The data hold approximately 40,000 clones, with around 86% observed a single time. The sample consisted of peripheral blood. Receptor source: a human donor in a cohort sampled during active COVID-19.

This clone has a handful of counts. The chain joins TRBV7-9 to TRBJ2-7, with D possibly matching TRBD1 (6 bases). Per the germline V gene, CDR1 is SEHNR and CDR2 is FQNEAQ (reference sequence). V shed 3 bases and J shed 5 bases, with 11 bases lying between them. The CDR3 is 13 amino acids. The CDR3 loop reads CASSFPGANEQYF. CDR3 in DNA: TGTGCCAGCAGCTTCCCAGGGGCCAACGAGCAGTACTTC.

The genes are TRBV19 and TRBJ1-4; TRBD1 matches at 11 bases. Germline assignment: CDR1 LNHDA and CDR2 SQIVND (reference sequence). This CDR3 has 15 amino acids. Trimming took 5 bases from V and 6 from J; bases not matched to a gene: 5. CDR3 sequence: CASSARTGGDEKLFF. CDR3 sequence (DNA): TGTGCCAGTAGTGCCCGGACAGGGGGCGATGAAAAACTGTTTTTT.

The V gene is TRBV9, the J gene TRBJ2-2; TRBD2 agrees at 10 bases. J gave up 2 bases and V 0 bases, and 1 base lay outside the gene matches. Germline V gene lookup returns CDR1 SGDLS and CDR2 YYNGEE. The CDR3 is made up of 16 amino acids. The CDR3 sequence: CASSVELAGNTGELFF. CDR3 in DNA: TGTGCCAGCAGCGTAGAACTAGCGGGAAACACCGGGGAGCTGTTTTTT. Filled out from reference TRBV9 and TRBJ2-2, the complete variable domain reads DSGVTQTPKHLITATGQRVTLRCSPRSGDLSVYWYQQSLDQGLQFLIQYYNGEERAKGNILERFSAQQFPDLHSELNLSSLELGDSALYFCASSVELAGNTGELFFGEGSRLTVL.

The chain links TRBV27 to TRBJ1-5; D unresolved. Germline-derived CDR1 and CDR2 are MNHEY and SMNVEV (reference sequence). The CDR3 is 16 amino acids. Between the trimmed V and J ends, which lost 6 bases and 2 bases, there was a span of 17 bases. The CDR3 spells CASSLRAGFGNQPQHF. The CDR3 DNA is TGTGCCAGCAGCCTCCGAGCGGGGTTTGGCAATCAGCCCCAGCATTTT.

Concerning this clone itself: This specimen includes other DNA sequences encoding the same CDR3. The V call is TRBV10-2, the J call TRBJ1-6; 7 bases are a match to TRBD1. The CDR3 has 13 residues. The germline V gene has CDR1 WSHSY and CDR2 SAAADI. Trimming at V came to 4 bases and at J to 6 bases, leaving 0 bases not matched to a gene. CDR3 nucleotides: TGCGCCAGCAGTGGACAGGGTAATTCACCCCTCCACTTT. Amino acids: CASSGQGNSPLHF.

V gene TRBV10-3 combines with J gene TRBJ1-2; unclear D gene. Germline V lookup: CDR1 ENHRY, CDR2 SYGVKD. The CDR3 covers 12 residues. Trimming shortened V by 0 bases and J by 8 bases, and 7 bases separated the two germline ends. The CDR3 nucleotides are TGTGCCATCAGTGAGTCTTTATCCGGCTACACCTTC. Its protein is CAISESLSGYTF.

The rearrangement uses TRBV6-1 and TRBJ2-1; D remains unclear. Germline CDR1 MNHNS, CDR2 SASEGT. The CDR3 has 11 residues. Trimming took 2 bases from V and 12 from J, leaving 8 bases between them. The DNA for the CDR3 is TGTGCCAGCAGTGAACCCGTTAGGCAGTTCTTC. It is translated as CASSEPVRQFF.

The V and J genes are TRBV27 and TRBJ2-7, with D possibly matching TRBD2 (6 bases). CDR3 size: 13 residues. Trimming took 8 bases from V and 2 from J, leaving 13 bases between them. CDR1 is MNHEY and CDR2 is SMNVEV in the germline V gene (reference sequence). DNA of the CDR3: TGTGCCAGCTACCGGGGGTACCCCTACGAGCAGTACTTC. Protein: CASYRGYPYEQYF.

DNA of the CDR3: TGTGCCAGCAGTGATAACAGGGGGGGCAATCAGCCCCAGCATTTT. It specifies CASSDNRGGNQPQHF. The J gene is TRBJ1-5, the V gene TRBV2; 8 nucleotides agree with TRBD1. Germline CDR1 reads SNHLY; CDR2 reads FYNNEI. The V gene end was trimmed by 3 bases and the J gene end by 2 bases; junction bases not matched to a gene: 3. CDR3 length: 15 amino acids.

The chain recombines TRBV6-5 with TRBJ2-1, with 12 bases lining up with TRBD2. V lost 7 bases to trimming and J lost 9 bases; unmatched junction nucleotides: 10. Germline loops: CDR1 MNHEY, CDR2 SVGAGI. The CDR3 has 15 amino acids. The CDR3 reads CASKGGLAGWGEQFF. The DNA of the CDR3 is TGTGCCAGCAAGGGAGGACTAGCGGGGTGGGGTGAGCAGTTCTTC.

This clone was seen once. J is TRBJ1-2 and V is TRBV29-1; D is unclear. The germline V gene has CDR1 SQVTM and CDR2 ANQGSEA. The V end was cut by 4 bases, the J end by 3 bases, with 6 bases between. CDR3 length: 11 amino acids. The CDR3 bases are TGCAGCGTTGTGCGCGACTATGGCTACACCTTC. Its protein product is CSVVRDYGYTF.

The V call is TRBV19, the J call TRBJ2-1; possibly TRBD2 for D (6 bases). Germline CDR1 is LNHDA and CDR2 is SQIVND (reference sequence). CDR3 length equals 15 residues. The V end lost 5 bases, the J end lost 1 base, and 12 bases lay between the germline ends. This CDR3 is CASSPPSGSYNEQFF. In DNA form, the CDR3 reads TGTGCCAGTAGTCCTCCCAGCGGGTCCTACAATGAGCAGTTCTTC.

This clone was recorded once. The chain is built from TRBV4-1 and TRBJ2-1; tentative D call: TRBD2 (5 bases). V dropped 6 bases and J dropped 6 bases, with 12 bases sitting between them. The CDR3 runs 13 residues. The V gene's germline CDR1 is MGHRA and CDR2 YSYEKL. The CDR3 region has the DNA TGCGCCAGCAGTCGAGGGAGTACCAATGAGCAGTTCTTC. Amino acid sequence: CASSRGSTNEQFF.

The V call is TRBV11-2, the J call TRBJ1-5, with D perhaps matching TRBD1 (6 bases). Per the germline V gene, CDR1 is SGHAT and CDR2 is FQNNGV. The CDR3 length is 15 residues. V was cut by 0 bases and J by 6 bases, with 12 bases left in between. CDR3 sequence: CASSLDGGGAQPQHF. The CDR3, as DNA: TGTGCCAGCAGCTTAGATGGCGGGGGGGCTCAGCCCCAGCATTTT.

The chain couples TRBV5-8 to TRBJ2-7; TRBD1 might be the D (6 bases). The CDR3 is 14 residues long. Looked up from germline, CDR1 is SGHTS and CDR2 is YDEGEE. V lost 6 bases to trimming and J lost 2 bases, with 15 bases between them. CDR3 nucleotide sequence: TGTGCCAGCAACCCTCGGGACACGACCTACGAGCAGTACTTC. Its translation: CASNPRDTTYEQYF.

The CDR3 region is CASRPDAGEAFF. The CDR3 DNA follows: TGTGCCAGCAGGCCAGACGCGGGTGAAGCTTTCTTT. The V call is TRBV12-3 or TRBV12-4, the J call TRBJ1-1; no firm D call. V was clipped by 6 bases and J by 7 bases, with 12 bases between them. The CDR3 is 12 amino acids.

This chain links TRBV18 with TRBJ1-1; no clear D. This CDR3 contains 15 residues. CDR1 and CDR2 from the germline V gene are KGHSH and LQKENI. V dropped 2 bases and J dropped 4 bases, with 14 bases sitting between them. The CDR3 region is CASSPSRVHGTEAFF. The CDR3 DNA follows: TGTGCCAGCTCACCATCTCGAGTTCATGGCACTGAAGCTTTCTTT.

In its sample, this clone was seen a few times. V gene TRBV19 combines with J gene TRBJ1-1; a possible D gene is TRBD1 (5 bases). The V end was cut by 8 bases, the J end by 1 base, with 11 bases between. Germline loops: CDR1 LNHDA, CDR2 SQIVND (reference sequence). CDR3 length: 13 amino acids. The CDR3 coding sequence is TGTGCCAGTTCTCAGGGTGGGAACACTGAAGCTTTCTTT. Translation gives CASSQGGNTEAFF.

The CDR3 region has the DNA TGTGCCAGCAGTTACAGGGAACAAGAGACCCAGTACTTC. This gives the protein CASSYREQETQYF. The chain combines TRBV2 with TRBJ2-5; possible D gene TRBD1, 6 bases. This CDR3 contains 13 residues. Between the trimmed V and J ends, which lost 5 bases and 2 bases, there was a span of 9 bases. The V gene's germline CDR1 is SNHLY and CDR2 FYNNEI.

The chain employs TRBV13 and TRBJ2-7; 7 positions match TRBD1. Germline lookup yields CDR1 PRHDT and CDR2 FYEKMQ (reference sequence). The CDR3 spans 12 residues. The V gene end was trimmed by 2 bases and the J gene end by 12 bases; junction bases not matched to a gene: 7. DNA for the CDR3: TGTGCCAGCAGCTTAACCCTGGGACAGCCGTACTTC. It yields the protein CASSLTLGQPYF.